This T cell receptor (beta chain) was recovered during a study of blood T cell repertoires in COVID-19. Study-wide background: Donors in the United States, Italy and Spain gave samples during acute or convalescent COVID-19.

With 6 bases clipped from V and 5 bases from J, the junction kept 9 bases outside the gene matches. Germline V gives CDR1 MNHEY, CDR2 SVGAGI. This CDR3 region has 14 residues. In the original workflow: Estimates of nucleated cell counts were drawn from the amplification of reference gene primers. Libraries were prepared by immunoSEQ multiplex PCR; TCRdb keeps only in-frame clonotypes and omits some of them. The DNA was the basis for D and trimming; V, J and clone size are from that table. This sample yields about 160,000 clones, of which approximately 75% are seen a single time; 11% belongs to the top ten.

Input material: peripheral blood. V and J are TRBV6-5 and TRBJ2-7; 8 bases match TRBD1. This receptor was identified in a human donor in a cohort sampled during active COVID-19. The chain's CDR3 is CASSLWTGLNEQYF. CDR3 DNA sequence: TGTGCCAGCAGCCTTTGGACAGGGCTAAACGAGCAGTACTTC.